This TCR beta chain stems from a study of blood T cell repertoires in COVID-19. For the study at large: Specimens from acute and convalescent COVID-19 originated in the United States, Italy and Spain. Nucleic acid was either cDNA or gDNA, and it came from T cells, B-cell-depleted T cells, or PBMCs.

Original processing notes: Amplified reference gene primers provided the basis for estimating nucleated cell counts. This table comes from immunoSEQ multiplex PCR, and its TCRdb copy is limited to in-frame clones, with some not included. The DNA was the basis for D and trimming; V, J and clone size are from that table. The sample lists 14,000 to 15,000 clones, more than 80% occurring once. The source material was peripheral blood. This clonotype was sampled from a human donor in a cohort sampled during active COVID-19.

CDR3 in amino acids: CASSFLGSFTDTQYF. CDR3 nucleotides: TGTGCCAGCAGTTTTCTGGGCAGCTTCACAGATACGCAGTATTTT. The chain carries TRBV27 and TRBJ2-3; no definite D call. Trimming pared 3 bases from V and 2 bases from J, leaving 12 bases between. The CDR3 covers 15 residues. Per the germline V gene, CDR1 is MNHEY and CDR2 is SMNVEV (reference sequence).